Below are 8 T cell receptor beta chains sequenced from a single sample in a study of CD8+ T cells in alopecia areata. Sequencing relied on a cDNA template that was reverse transcribed from extracted RNA. The table came from immunoSEQ multiplex PCR; TCRdb's copy has only in-frame clones and leaves some out. The sample holds a few hundred thousand clones; 50% to 70% are singletons and the top ten take about 1.6%. Specified treatment: oral pan-JAK inhibitor, 5-10 mg twice daily. The sample here was CD4+ T cells sorted from blood, taken at week 4, from a patient treated with tofacitinib. Receptors originate from a human donor with alopecia areata.

The chain has TRBV7-2 and TRBJ2-4, with 9 nucleotides matching TRBD2. Germline CDR1 is SGHTA and CDR2 is FQGNSA. This CDR3 is 15 amino acids long. After removal of 1 base from V and 6 bases from J, the junction contained 4 bases not matched to a gene. The CDR3 region is CASSLEPSGINIQYF. CDR3 nucleotide sequence: TGTGCCAGCAGCTTAGAGCCTAGCGGGATAAACATTCAGTACTTC.

This clone turned up a few times. V and J are TRBV20-1 and TRBJ2-1; D call uncertain. The V end lost 0 bases, the J end lost 10 bases, and 7 bases lay between the germline ends. CDR3 length equals 11 residues. Germline CDR1 is DFQATT and CDR2 is SNEGSKA (reference sequence). Here the CDR3 DNA reads TGCAGTGCTAGAGATCCACCCGAGCAGTTCTTC. Translated, it gives CSARDPPEQFF.

V gene TRBV30 combines with J gene TRBJ1-1; 10 nucleotides match TRBD1. V lost 2 bases to trimming and J lost 1 base; unmatched junction nucleotides: 7. The CDR3 sequence is 16 residues long. Germline-derived CDR1 and CDR2 are GTSNPN and SVGIG (reference sequence). The CDR3 protein is CAWSLGTGVGNTEAFF. In nucleotides, the CDR3 is TGTGCCTGGAGTCTGGGGACAGGGGTTGGGAACACTGAAGCTTTCTTT.

The gene calls are TRBV5-1 and TRBJ1-6, with a weak D call TRBD1 (6 bases). Trimming left V 0 bases short and J 7 bases short, with 11 bases between. Germline-derived CDR1 and CDR2 are SGHRS and YFSETQ. The CDR3 covers 15 residues. Written as DNA, the CDR3 is TGCGCCAGCAGCTTGGAACCAGGGGCGAATTCACCCCTCCACTTT. Its translation is CASSLEPGANSPLHF. The whole variable domain, filled in from reference TRBV5-1 and TRBJ1-6, reads KAGVTQTPRYLIKTRGQQVTLSCSPISGHRSVSWYQQTPGQGLQFLFEYFSETQRNKGNFPGRFSGRQFSNSRSEMNVSTLELGDSALYLCASSLEPGANSPLHFGNGTRLTVT.

This chain connects TRBV7-2 to TRBJ2-4; D might be TRBD1 or TRBD2, each matching 5 bases. CDR3 size: 13 residues. The germline CDR1 and CDR2 sequences are SGHTA and FQGNSA. Trimming took off 5 bases at V and 13 bases at J, with 18 bases between the two ends. CDR3 sequence reads: CASSRDPGMGQYF. The CDR3 nucleotides read TGTGCCAGCAGCCGGGACCCGGGGATGGGGCAGTACTTC.

This chain links TRBV30 with TRBJ1-6, with 7 bases lining up with TRBD1. Trimming removed 3 bases from V and 6 bases from J; junction bases left unmatched: 2. CDR3 length equals 13 residues. Germline lookup yields CDR1 GTSNPN and CDR2 SVGIG (reference sequence). This CDR3 reads CAWRGQLNSPLHF. DNA for the CDR3: TGTGCCTGGAGGGGACAGCTTAATTCACCCCTCCACTTT.

The chain is built from TRBV29-1 and TRBJ1-2, with 8 nucleotides matching TRBD1. The CDR3 consists of 12 residues. Trimming took 4 bases from V and 5 from J; bases not matched to a gene: 3. Germline V gene lookup returns CDR1 SQVTM and CDR2 ANQGSEA. The CDR3 protein is CSVGQGAYGYTF. In nucleotides, the CDR3 is TGCAGCGTTGGTCAGGGGGCGTATGGCTACACCTTC.

The CDR3 loop is CASSLAGQAGETQYF. The DNA for the CDR3 is TGCGCCAGCAGCTTGGCAGGGCAGGCTGGAGAGACCCAGTACTTC. The chain links TRBV5-1 to TRBJ2-5; tentatively, D is TRBD1 (5 bases). CDR1 and CDR2 from the germline V gene are SGHRS and YFSETQ. Trimming removed 0 bases from V and 4 bases from J, with 13 bases in between. This CDR3 is 15 amino acids long.